These T cell receptor beta chains were read from a single sample in a study of T-cell memory formation after mild COVID-19. TCRdb reprocessed the 5' RACE reads via MiXCR and lists one record per CDR3 protein. The data contain some 330,000 distinct CDR3 sequences, roughly 21% of them seen just once; the ten biggest clones take up around 13%. The sequenced sample consisted of PBMCs or a T cell subset sorted from them (not recorded which). The receptors come from an adult woman who had mild COVID-19 (a few samples of this study predate the infection). Cell type and time point are not known. Both conserved end residues are part of each CDR3. The D gene is left open where the match is weak. Only some rows state a clone size, as once, few, many or a class for expanded clones.

>-|TRBV3-1|TRBJ2-1|-|15
TGTGCCAGCAGCCTAGCGCGCACCGGACACATTGAGCAGTTCTTC
CASSLARTGHIEQFF
>few|TRBV25-1|TRBJ2-3|-|15
TGTGCCAGCAGTGAATTGGGCGGGGACACAGATACGCAGTATTTT
CASSELGGDTDTQYF
>few|TRBV29-1|TRBJ2-1|TRBD2|13
TGCAGCGTAGGGACTAGCGGGACCAATGAGCAGTTCTTC
CSVGTSGTNEQFF
>-|TRBV6-5|TRBJ1-2|-|14
TGTGCCAGCAGTCTTAGGGGCAGGGCCTATGGCTACACCTTC
CASSLRGRAYGYTF
>few|TRBV6-2/TRBV6-3|TRBJ2-1|-|13
TGTGCCAGCTCCAGCGTCCCTCACAATGAGCAGTTCTTC
CASSSVPHNEQFF
>many|TRBV7-2|TRBJ1-5|TRBD1|16
TGTGCCAGCAGCACAAGTCCGCTGACAGGGGGAAGGCCCCAGCATTTT
CASSTSPLTGGRPQHF
>-|TRBV7-2|TRBJ2-3|TRBD2|17
TGTGCCAGCAGCTTAAATCAGGATACTATACCCGGACTAGTTATGTATTTT
CASSLNQDTIPGLVMYF
>-|TRBV10-3|TRBJ2-7|-|15
TGTGCCATCAGTGACTCCGACGCCTCATTCTACGAGCAGTACTTC
CAISDSDASFYEQYF
>-|TRBV29-1|TRBJ2-7|TRBD1|12
TGCAGCGCTTGGGACAGGGACTACGAGCAGTACTTC
CSAWDRDYEQYF
>-|TRBV14|TRBJ1-2|-|15
TGTGCCAGCAGCCAAGAACGGGGCACCCCGCGTGGCTACACCTTC
CASSQERGTPRGYTF
>-|TRBV29-1|TRBJ1-1|-|11
TGCAGCGGGGGGTATAGCACTGAAGCTTTCTTT
CSGGYSTEAFF